The 21 T cell receptor beta chains in this list originate from one sample, sequenced in a study of cytomegalovirus exposure and HLA in healthy donors. Researchers ran the PCR with 60 Vbeta and 13 Jbeta primers. TCRdb's table, derived via immunoSEQ multiplex PCR, lists solely in-frame clones and lacks some. The sample has some 170,000 clones, about four fifths seen once. The specimen was PBMCs. The source of these receptors is a woman between 18 and 30 years old in good health and CMV-seropositive.

The rearrangement joins TRBV6-1 to TRBJ2-1, with D tentatively TRBD1 (6 bases). The CDR3 covers 15 residues. Trimming left V 3 bases short and J 2 bases short, with 11 bases between. Per the germline V gene, CDR1 is MNHNS and CDR2 is SASEGT. CDR3 amino acids: CASSDRGATYNEQFF. In DNA form, the CDR3 reads TGTGCCAGCAGTGACAGGGGAGCGACCTACAATGAGCAGTTCTTC.

This chain uses TRBV6-4 with TRBJ1-5; 12 nucleotides line up with TRBD1. The trim removed 2 bases at V and 0 bases at J, leaving 11 bases unmatched. Germline V gives CDR1 MRHNA, CDR2 SNTAGT. The length of the CDR3 is 20 residues. CDR3 sequence (DNA): TGTGCCAGCAGTGACCCGCCGGGACAGGGGGCCCGGGATAGCAATCAGCCCCAGCATTTT. This codes for CASSDPPGQGARDSNQPQHF.

In its sample, this clone was seen a few times. A junction end diverges from the germline sequence, so it may reflect a read error. The chain employs TRBV7-3 and TRBJ2-1, with 11 nucleotides matching TRBD2. The germline V gene has CDR1 SGHTA and CDR2 FQGTGA. The CDR3 is made up of 18 amino acids. CDR3 loop: CSSSLYNLAGGRGSEQFF. In DNA, the CDR3 is TGTTCCAGCAGCTTATACAACCTAGCGGGGGGCCGGGGAAGTGAGCAGTTCTTC.

The rearrangement joins TRBV11-2 to TRBJ2-5; 8 nucleotides agree with TRBD2. Germline V CDR1 and CDR2: SGHAT, FQNNGV. After removal of 5 bases from V and 4 bases from J, the junction contained 12 bases not matched to a gene. The CDR3 runs 16 residues. The CDR3 nucleotides are TGTGCCAGCAGCCACCGCCGGGGGGGCATTTCAGAGACCCAGTACTTC. Protein product: CASSHRRGGISETQYF.

This chain uses TRBV14 with TRBJ1-6, with D maybe TRBD1 (5 bases). The CDR3 runs 16 residues. CDR1 is SGHDN, CDR2 FVKESK, per germline. V was shortened by 1 base and J by 6 bases, with 13 bases between the two germline ends. The CDR3 DNA follows: TGTGCCAGCAGCCAAGCCGGTGGGGCAGGTAATTCACCCCTCCACTTT. It translates to CASSQAGGAGNSPLHF.

In this sample, this clone turned up a few times. The chain couples TRBV4-3 to TRBJ2-3; 9 bases are shared with TRBD2. The CDR3 sequence is 17 residues long. V gave up 0 bases and J gave up 1 base; unmatched junction bases: 5. Germline values: CDR1 LGHNA, CDR2 YSLEER. The CDR3 protein is CASSQDEQRGGTDTQYF. The CDR3 region has the DNA TGCGCCAGCAGCCAAGATGAACAGCGGGGGGGCACAGATACGCAGTATTTT.

CDR3 protein: CASSPYLEGHYGYTF. In DNA form, the CDR3 reads TGTGCCAGCAGCCCTTACCTCGAGGGTCACTATGGCTACACCTTC. This sequence joins TRBV5-4 and TRBJ1-2, with D unclear. The germline gives CDR1 SGHNT, CDR2 YYREEE (reference sequence). This CDR3 has 15 amino acids. V lost 4 bases and J lost 3, with 16 bases in between.

This chain uses TRBV4-2 with TRBJ2-1; 10 nucleotides align to TRBD2. V shed 4 bases, J shed 1 base, and the junction held 7 bases outside the gene matches. The CDR3 totals 17 residues. Germline V CDR1 and CDR2: LGHNA, YNFKEQ. The CDR3 sequence: CASSLKRGGQSYNEQFF. The CDR3 DNA reads as TGTGCCAGCAGCCTTAAGCGGGGGGGCCAGTCCTACAATGAGCAGTTCTTC.

This clone appeared a few times. This rearrangement joins TRBV15 to TRBJ2-7; 9 bases map to TRBD2. V shed 0 bases and J 4 bases; nucleotides not matched to a gene: 4. CDR1 and CDR2 from the germline V gene are LNHNV and YYDKDF (reference sequence). The CDR3 extends over 15 amino acids. CDR3 nucleotides: TGTGCCACCAGCAGAGATCCAGCGGGGGGTTACGAGCAGTACTTC. Protein product: CATSRDPAGGYEQYF.

The V call is TRBV18, the J call TRBJ2-2, with a tentative D call TRBD2 (6 bases). V shed 3 bases and J shed 1 base, with 12 bases lying between them. Germline V CDR1 and CDR2: KGHSH, LQKENI. The CDR3 covers 16 residues. In DNA form, the CDR3 reads TGTGCCAGCTCACCTGTTACAGCGGGGAACACCGGGGAGCTGTTTTTT. It encodes CASSPVTAGNTGELFF.

In DNA, the CDR3 is TGTGCCACCAGCAGGGACAGGGGAAGGGATCAGCCCCAGCATTTT. This encodes CATSRDRGRDQPQHF. V is TRBV15 and J is TRBJ1-5, with 9 nucleotides matching TRBD1. The CDR3 consists of 15 residues. V shed 3 bases and J 5 bases; nucleotides not matched to a gene: 5. Germline V gene lookup returns CDR1 LNHNV and CDR2 YYDKDF (reference sequence).

This chain links TRBV28 with TRBJ2-1; D might be TRBD1 (5 bases). This CDR3 comprises 15 residues. Trimming removed 6 bases from V and 4 bases from J, with 16 bases in between. Germline CDR1 is MDHEN and CDR2 is SYDVKM. Here the CDR3 DNA reads TGTGCCAGCAGCCGAGGACAAATCCTGTACAATGAGCAGTTCTTC. Its protein product is CASSRGQILYNEQFF.

The chain links TRBV7-9 to TRBJ2-3; maybe TRBD2 (6 bases). The length of the CDR3 is 14 residues. Germline CDR1 reads SEHNR; CDR2 reads FQNEAQ (reference sequence). V was clipped by 2 bases and J by 4 bases, with 10 bases between them. CDR3 region: CASSLRRRADTQYF. CDR3 DNA: TGTGCCAGCAGCTTACGGAGGAGGGCAGATACGCAGTATTTT.

This clone appeared once. The genes are TRBV2 and TRBJ2-5; 10 bases fit TRBD1. The V segment lost 5 bases and the J segment 6 bases; nucleotides outside the gene matches: 9. This CDR3 contains 15 residues. Germline CDR1 SNHLY, CDR2 FYNNEI. The CDR3 DNA reads as TGTGCCAGCAGTACCGGGACAGGGGATGGAAAGACCCAGTACTTC. Protein sequence: CASSTGTGDGKTQYF.

This rearrangement joins TRBV9 to TRBJ1-3; the D gene is possibly TRBD1 (5 bases). CDR1 is SGDLS, CDR2 YYNGEE, per germline. The CDR3 contains 12 residues. V lost 5 bases, J lost 3 bases, and 6 bases lay in between. CDR3 nucleotide sequence: TGTGCCAGCAGGGGGCTTGGAAACACCATATATTTT. Its protein is CASRGLGNTIYF.

The chain employs TRBV6-5 and TRBJ1-2, with unresolved D. CDR1 and CDR2 from the germline V gene are MNHEY and SVGAGI. V gave up 0 bases and J gave up 7 bases, with 9 bases separating them. The CDR3 loop spans 13 amino acids. The CDR3 sequence: CASSYSSGCGYTF. CDR3 DNA: TGTGCCAGCAGTTACTCGTCAGGATGTGGCTACACCTTC.

The chain has TRBV7-3 and TRBJ1-6, with D perhaps TRBD1 (5 bases). The germline V gene encodes CDR1 SGHTA and CDR2 FQGTGA. V gave up 5 bases and J gave up 8 bases, with 10 bases separating them. This CDR3 contains 13 residues. Here the CDR3 reads CASSPSRDSPLHF. The CDR3 DNA reads TGTGCCAGCAGCCCCTCCAGGGATTCACCCCTCCACTTT.

This clone has a single count. The V call is TRBV30, the J call TRBJ1-4, with D possibly matching TRBD1 (5 bases). V dropped 2 bases and J dropped 4 bases, with 11 bases sitting between them. This CDR3 spans 14 amino acids. Looked up from germline, CDR1 is GTSNPN and CDR2 is SVGIG (reference sequence). The CDR3: CAWSLKGLNEKLFF. CDR3 in DNA: TGTGCCTGGAGTTTAAAGGGACTTAATGAAAAACTGTTTTTT.

The CDR3 DNA reads TGCGCCAGCAGCTCGCGCGTTGGAGGGGACACTGAAGCTTTCTTT. Translation: CASSSRVGGDTEAFF. The J gene is TRBJ1-1, the V gene TRBV5-1, with D tentatively TRBD1 (5 bases). The CDR3 has 15 residues. V lost 3 bases to trimming and J lost 3 bases, with 15 bases between them. Germline V gives CDR1 SGHRS, CDR2 YFSETQ. The variable domain in full, completed from reference TRBV5-1 and TRBJ1-1, reads KAGVTQTPRYLIKTRGQQVTLSCSPISGHRSVSWYQQTPGQGLQFLFEYFSETQRNKGNFPGRFSGRQFSNSRSEMNVSTLELGDSALYLCASSSRVGGDTEAFFGQGTRLTVV.

This clone was recorded a few times. The chain is built from TRBV30 and TRBJ1-1; a weak D match, TRBD1 (6 bases). The CDR3 loop spans 14 amino acids. V lost 3 bases and J lost 6, with 17 bases in between. Per the germline V gene, CDR1 is GTSNPN and CDR2 is SVGIG (reference sequence). CDR3 region: CAWRGNRVAAEAFF. In DNA form, the CDR3 reads TGTGCCTGGAGAGGTAACAGGGTGGCCGCTGAAGCTTTCTTT.

V and J are TRBV7-3 and TRBJ2-1; 9 positions agree with TRBD1. Germline CDR1 reads SGHTA; CDR2 reads FQGTGA. The CDR3 consists of 15 residues. Unmatched junction bases numbered 5, after V lost 5 bases and J lost 3 bases. CDR3 in DNA: TGTGCCAGCAGCCTACTGACAGGGGGCTACAATGAGCAGTTCTTC. Its translation is CASSLLTGGYNEQFF.